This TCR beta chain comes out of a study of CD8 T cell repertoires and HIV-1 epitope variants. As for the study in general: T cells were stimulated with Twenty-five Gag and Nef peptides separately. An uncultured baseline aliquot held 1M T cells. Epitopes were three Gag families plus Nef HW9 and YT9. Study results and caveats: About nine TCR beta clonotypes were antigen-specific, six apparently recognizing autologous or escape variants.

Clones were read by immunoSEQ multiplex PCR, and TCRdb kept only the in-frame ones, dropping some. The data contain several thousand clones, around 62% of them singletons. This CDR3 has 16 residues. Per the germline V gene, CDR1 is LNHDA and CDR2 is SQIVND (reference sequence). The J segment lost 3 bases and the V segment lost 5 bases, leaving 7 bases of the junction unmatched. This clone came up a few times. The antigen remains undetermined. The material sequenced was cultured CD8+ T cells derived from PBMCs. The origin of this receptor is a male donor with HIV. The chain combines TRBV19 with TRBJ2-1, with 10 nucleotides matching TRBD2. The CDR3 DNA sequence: TGTGCCAGTAGTTCGGGACTAGCGAGCTACTACAATGAGCAGTTCTTC. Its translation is CASSSGLASYYNEQFF.